This T cell receptor (beta chain) derives from a study of shared clonotypes between healthy human individuals. Study-wide results and limits: Memory subsets had estimated richness that was generally smaller than that of naive subsets. The diversity represented, both genetic and in exposure history, was limited by few donors.

Naive CD8 cells comprised CD45RO-negative, CCR7-positively selected cells, excluding terminally differentiated effector memory CD45RA+ cells. J lost 5 bases, V lost 0 bases, and 5 bases had no gene match. The CDR3 spans 16 residues. CDR1 is ENHRY and CDR2 is SYGVKD in the germline V gene. Using immunoSEQ multiplex PCR, the repertoire was profiled, and TCRdb retains in-frame clones only, with some absent. The sample has millions of clones; about 94% are singletons. Notes on this clone: Its target is not known.

This TCR was recovered from a man in his late teens or twenties in good health. The chain links TRBV10-3 to TRBJ1-1, with 11 positions matching TRBD1. The sequenced sample consisted of naive CD8+ T cells sorted from blood. The DNA of the CDR3 is TGTGCCATCAGTGAGTCGAGGGGACAGGGGGGAACTGAAGCTTTCTTT. Translation gives CAISESRGQGGTEAFF.